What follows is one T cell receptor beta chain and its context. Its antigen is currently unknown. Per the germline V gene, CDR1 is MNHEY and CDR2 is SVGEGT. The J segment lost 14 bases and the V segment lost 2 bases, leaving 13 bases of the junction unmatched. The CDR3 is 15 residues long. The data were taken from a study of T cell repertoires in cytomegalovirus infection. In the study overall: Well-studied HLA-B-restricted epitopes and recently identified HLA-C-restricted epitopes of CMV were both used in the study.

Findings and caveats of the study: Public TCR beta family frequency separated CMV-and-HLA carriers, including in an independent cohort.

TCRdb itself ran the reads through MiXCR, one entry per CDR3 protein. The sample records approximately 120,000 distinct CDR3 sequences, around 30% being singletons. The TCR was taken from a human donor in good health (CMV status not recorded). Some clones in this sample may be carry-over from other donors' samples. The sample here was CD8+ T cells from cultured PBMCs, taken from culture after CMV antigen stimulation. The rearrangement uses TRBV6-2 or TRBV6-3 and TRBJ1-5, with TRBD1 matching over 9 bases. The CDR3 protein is CASSYPPGQGIFEHF. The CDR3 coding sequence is TGTGCCAGCAGTTACCCTCCGGGACAGGGCATTTTCGAGCATTTT.